Below, one T cell receptor beta chain is given with its context. Trimming cost V 3 bases and J 1 base; bases outside gene matches: 4. This CDR3 spans 16 amino acids. Germline V gene sequence: CDR1 DFQATT, CDR2 SNEGSKA (reference sequence). These data belong to a study of T-cell reconstitution after alpha-beta-depleted transplantation in children. A library of TCRbeta sequences, prepared with unique molecular identifiers, was generated. TCRdb ran MiXCR on the PCR reads and lists one entry per CDR3 protein. Altogether about 610,000 distinct CDR3 sequences are present, 10% being singletons, with the ten largest covering about 4.2%.

The sequencing here drew on PBMCs from the stem cell graft donor, taken from the stem cell graft. The receptor comes from a human donor who donated a stem cell graft to a child with acute myeloid leukemia. The rearrangement joins TRBV20-1 to TRBJ2-3; 13 bases match TRBD2. The CDR3 reads CSASSGLAGRTDTQYF. Written as DNA, the CDR3 is TGCAGTGCTAGCTCGGGACTAGCGGGACGCACAGATACGCAGTATTTT.